This T cell receptor beta chain came from a study of blood T cell repertoires in COVID-19. Study-wide background: T cells, B-cell-depleted T cells, or PBMCs supplied cDNA or gDNA.

This clone showed up just a few times. The CDR3 loop spans 17 amino acids. In germline, CDR1 is MDHEN, CDR2 SYDVKM. Trimming took off 5 bases at V and 0 bases at J, with 17 bases between the two ends. Recruited during active infection, patients (from Seattle) were subsequently followed longitudinally. Source study methods: How many nucleated cells were present was estimated from reference gene primer amplification. Some clones are missing from TCRdb's copy, which holds only in-frame ones; the method was immunoSEQ multiplex PCR. V and J calls and clone size are copied from that table; D and trimming were computed from the DNA. The sample gives 11,000 or so clones, about 71% of which show up once; roughly 6% is in the top ten.

V and J are TRBV28 and TRBJ1-5, with D possibly being TRBD1 (5 bases). This TCR was recovered from a man in his sixties with COVID-19, enrolled during active disease. Sequencing was performed on peripheral blood. This chain's CDR3 is CASSPPGDFFSNQPQHF. DNA of the CDR3: TGTGCCAGCAGTCCCCCTGGGGACTTTTTTAGCAATCAGCCCCAGCATTTT.